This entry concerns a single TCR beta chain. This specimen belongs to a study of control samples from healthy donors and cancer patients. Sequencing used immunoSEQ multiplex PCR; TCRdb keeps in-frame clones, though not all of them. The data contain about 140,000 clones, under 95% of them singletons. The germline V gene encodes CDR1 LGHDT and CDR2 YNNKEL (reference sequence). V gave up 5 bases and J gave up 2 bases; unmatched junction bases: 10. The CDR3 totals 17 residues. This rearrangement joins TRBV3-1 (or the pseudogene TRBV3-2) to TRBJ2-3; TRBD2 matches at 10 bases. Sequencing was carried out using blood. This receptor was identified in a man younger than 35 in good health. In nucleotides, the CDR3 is TGTGCCAGCAGCTTAACCGCTAGCGGGGGCCACACAGATACGCAGTATTTT. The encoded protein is CASSLTASGGHTDTQYF.